A single sample is the source of the 19 T cell receptor beta chains below, sequenced in a study of early T cells in non-severe SARS-CoV-2 infection. TCRdb reprocessed the 5' RACE reads with MiXCR, giving one entry per CDR3 protein. This sample carries about 80,000 distinct CDR3 sequences, over 9% of them seen once, and the ten largest clones take 4.5% to 5%. Sequencing input: whole blood. Receptors originate from an adult who was a healthcare worker with PCR-confirmed SARS-CoV-2 infection or an uninfected control (not recorded which).

This clonotype was recorded many times. CDR3 residues: CASSLLPSGEGNTGELFF. In nucleotides, the CDR3 is TGTGCCAGCAGCCTTCTCCCCTCGGGAGAGGGCAACACCGGGGAGCTGTTTTTT. This sequence joins TRBV4-2 and TRBJ2-2; a possible D gene is TRBD2 (6 bases). Deletions cut 4 bases from V and 2 bases from J, with 20 bases between. From germline, CDR1 is LGHNA and CDR2 YNFKEQ. The CDR3 has 18 amino acids.

The V gene is TRBV7-8, the J gene TRBJ2-7, with D possibly being TRBD1 or TRBD2 (5 bases each). V dropped 5 bases and J dropped 3 bases, with 11 bases sitting between them. Per germline, CDR1 SGHVS and CDR2 FQNEAQ. This CDR3 is built from 13 residues. DNA of the CDR3: TGTGCCAGCAGCCGACAGAGGGTCTACGAGCAGTACTTC. It specifies CASSRQRVYEQYF.

This clonotype came up many times. The rearrangement links TRBV5-1 to TRBJ2-5; D is possibly TRBD2 (5 bases). The V gene's germline CDR1 is SGHRS and CDR2 YFSETQ. Trimming cost V 4 bases and J 5 bases, with 15 bases left between them. The CDR3 has 14 residues. The CDR3 region is CASSPTAGGETQYF. Here the CDR3 DNA reads TGCGCCAGCAGCCCGACGGCGGGTGGGGAGACCCAGTACTTC. Variable domain in full (rest from reference TRBV5-1 and TRBJ2-5): KAGVTQTPRYLIKTRGQQVTLSCSPISGHRSVSWYQQTPGQGLQFLFEYFSETQRNKGNFPGRFSGRQFSNSRSEMNVSTLELGDSALYLCASSPTAGGETQYFGPGTRLLVL.

This clonotype was observed at least ten times. This chain uses TRBV6-5 with TRBJ2-6; D gene uncertain. Trimming shortened V by 8 bases and J by 1 base, and 3 bases separated the two germline ends. Germline V gene lookup returns CDR1 MNHEY and CDR2 SVGAGI. The CDR3 is made up of 12 amino acids. This CDR3 is CASLSGANVLTF. CDR3 DNA sequence: TGTGCCAGCTTATCTGGGGCCAACGTCCTGACTTTC.

This clonotype showed up many times. DNA of the CDR3: TGTGCCAGCAGCTTGGCACAGGCCAATTCACCCCTCCACTTT. Translation gives CASSLAQANSPLHF. V and J are TRBV5-4 and TRBJ1-6; tentative D call: TRBD1 (5 bases). This CDR3 spans 14 amino acids. Trimming cost V 0 bases and J 7 bases, with 8 bases left between them. Germline V gives CDR1 SGHNT, CDR2 YYREEE (reference sequence).

This clonotype was picked up a small number of times. The chain uses TRBV7-2 and TRBJ2-5; TRBD1 aligns across 7 bases. V shed 4 bases, J shed 5 bases, and the junction held 13 bases outside the gene matches. The length of the CDR3 is 16 residues. Looked up from germline, CDR1 is SGHTA and CDR2 is FQGNSA. The DNA for the CDR3 is TGTGCCAGCAGCTCCCCAGGGGGAAGGATTGGGGAGACCCAGTACTTC. Its translation: CASSSPGGRIGETQYF. Combining the CDR3 with reference TRBV7-2 and TRBJ2-5 gives the whole variable domain GAGVSQSPSNKVTEKGKDVELRCDPISGHTALYWYRQSLGQGLEFLIYFQGNSAPDKSGLPSDRFSAERTGGSVSTLTIQRTQQEDSAVYLCASSSPGGRIGETQYFGPGTRLLVL.

This clonotype was observed many times. The chain couples TRBV3-1 to TRBJ2-1; 10 bases are shared with TRBD2. Trimming cost V 4 bases and J 5 bases; bases outside gene matches: 11. The CDR3 contains 17 residues. Germline V gene lookup returns CDR1 LGHDT and CDR2 YNNKEL (reference sequence). CDR3 region: CASSPQAGGPSNNEQFF. The CDR3 DNA reads TGTGCCAGCAGCCCCCAAGCGGGAGGGCCGTCGAACAATGAGCAGTTCTTC.

This rearrangement joins TRBV30 to TRBJ1-5; D uncertain. With 2 bases removed from V and 2 bases from J, the gap between germline ends came to 13 bases. This CDR3 comprises 15 residues. The germline V gene has CDR1 GTSNPN and CDR2 SVGIG (reference sequence). CDR3 sequence: CAWSKESLRNQPQHF. CDR3 DNA sequence: TGTGCCTGGAGTAAGGAATCACTTCGCAATCAGCCCCAGCATTTT.

The table lists this clonotype with a few counts. The J gene is TRBJ2-1, the V gene TRBV12-3 or TRBV12-4, with 10 positions matching TRBD2. There are 14 residues in the CDR3. J lost 10 bases, V lost 6 bases, and 9 bases had no gene match. Written as DNA, the CDR3 is TGTGCCAGCAGCGAGGCTAGCGGGAGACGGGAGCAGTTCTTC. Amino acid sequence: CASSEASGRREQFF.

This rearrangement joins TRBV5-5 to TRBJ2-7, with TRBD2 matching 7 bases. This CDR3 is built from 14 residues. After removal of 5 bases from V and 3 bases from J, the junction contained 8 bases not matched to a gene. Germline loops: CDR1 SGHKS, CDR2 YYEKEE (reference sequence). The CDR3 DNA sequence: TGTGCCAGCAGATCCGGGACTACCAGCTACGAGCAGTACTTC. Encoded protein: CASRSGTTSYEQYF.

This clonotype showed up many times. The chain links TRBV2 to TRBJ1-5; D unresolved. The CDR3 is 12 amino acids. Germline V gene data show CDR1 as SNHLY and CDR2 as FYNNEI. V dropped 8 bases and J dropped 10 bases, with 15 bases sitting between them. CDR3 protein: CASGSVREPQHF. CDR3 nucleotide sequence: TGTGCCAGCGGGAGTGTACGGGAACCCCAGCATTTT.

This clonotype was counted only a few times. This sequence joins TRBV11-3 and TRBJ2-3, with a weak D call TRBD2 (5 bases). Trimming removed 5 bases at V and 3 bases at J, with 12 bases between. From germline, CDR1 is SGHNT and CDR2 YENEEA. There are 14 residues in the CDR3. The CDR3, as DNA: TGTGCCAGCAGCGAGAGGGCAGGAACAGATACGCAGTATTTT. Translation: CASSERAGTDTQYF.

This clonotype was seen only a few times. V is TRBV20-1 and J is TRBJ2-1; 12 nucleotides match TRBD2. The CDR3 contains 14 residues. The junction had 4 bases not matched to a gene; V was cut back by 6 bases and J by 4 bases. Germline-derived CDR1 and CDR2 are DFQATT and SNEGSKA (reference sequence). CDR3 bases: TGCAGTGCGCGGACTAGCGGGAATTACAATGAGCAGTTCTTC. Translated: CSARTSGNYNEQFF.

Many counts were recorded for this clonotype. The J gene is TRBJ2-5, the V gene TRBV15, with D perhaps TRBD2 (7 bases). The CDR3 loop spans 14 amino acids. Germline V gene data show CDR1 as LNHNV and CDR2 as YYDKDF (reference sequence). Deletions cut 7 bases from V and 5 bases from J, with 17 bases between. CDR3 loop: CATTREQGGETQYF. In DNA, the CDR3 is TGTGCCACCACCCGAGAACAGGGAGGGGAGACCCAGTACTTC.

The sample holds a few counts of this clonotype. The chain links TRBV11-2 to TRBJ2-5; TRBD1 agrees at 9 bases. CDR1 is SGHAT and CDR2 is FQNNGV in the germline V gene. The CDR3 totals 15 residues. V lost 5 bases, J lost 2 bases, and 6 bases stayed unmatched. Here the CDR3 DNA reads TGTGCCAGCAGCCCAGGGACAGGGCGGCAAGAGACCCAGTACTTC. This encodes CASSPGTGRQETQYF. Together with reference TRBV11-2 and TRBJ2-5, the CDR3 gives the full variable domain: EAGVAQSPRYKIIEKRQSVAFWCNPISGHATLYWYQQILGQGPKLLIQFQNNGVVDDSQLPKDRFSAERLKGVDSTLKIQPAKLEDSAVYLCASSPGTGRQETQYFGPGTRLLVL.

This clonotype was seen a handful of times. The chain employs TRBV4-1 and TRBJ2-7; 10 bases align to TRBD1. This CDR3 is 13 amino acids long. CDR1 and CDR2 (germline): MGHRA, YSYEKL. V shed 6 bases and J 4 bases; nucleotides not matched to a gene: 3. The CDR3 loop is CASSQDRGYEQYF. The CDR3 DNA reads TGCGCCAGCAGTCAGGACAGGGGGTACGAGCAGTACTTC.

This clonotype has ten or more counts. The rearrangement joins TRBV28 to TRBJ2-1; 8 bases align to TRBD1. Per germline, CDR1 MDHEN and CDR2 SYDVKM. This CDR3 is 14 amino acids long. Losses at the gene ends were 5 bases for V and 7 bases for J; bases not matched to a gene: 7. CDR3 DNA: TGTGCCAGCAGTCCCCCAGGGGGCCCGAATGAGCAGTTCTTC. It codes for CASSPPGGPNEQFF.

The sample holds many counts of this clonotype. The chain employs TRBV20-1 and TRBJ2-7; TRBD1 agrees at 9 bases. Trimming removed 4 bases from V and 5 bases from J; junction bases left unmatched: 6. Germline values: CDR1 DFQATT, CDR2 SNEGSKA (reference sequence). This CDR3 contains 13 residues. The CDR3 protein is CSAKGQGDHEQYF. The CDR3 DNA is TGCAGTGCTAAGGGACAGGGCGACCACGAGCAGTACTTC.

This clonotype was seen many times. The CDR3 reads CASSLLGGAGNEQFF. Written as DNA, the CDR3 is TGTGCCAGCAGCTTGTTGGGCGGGGCGGGCAATGAGCAGTTCTTC. The gene calls are TRBV7-8 and TRBJ2-1; a weak D match, TRBD2 (6 bases). CDR1 and CDR2 from the germline V gene are SGHVS and FQNEAQ. V dropped 3 bases and J dropped 6 bases, with 15 bases sitting between them. The CDR3 runs 15 residues.